Each of the 20 T cell receptor beta chains below was sequenced from the same sample in a study of cytomegalovirus exposure and HLA in healthy donors. The study ran its PCR with 60 Vbeta and 13 Jbeta primers. Only in-frame clones appear in the TCRdb table, and some are missing; sequencing was by immunoSEQ multiplex PCR. The sample shows 100,000 to 150,000 clones, 60% to 85% of them seen only once. The material sequenced was PBMCs. Receptor source: a woman aged 40 to 50 in good health and CMV-seronegative.

This clone was observed once. An end of the junction does not agree with germline; a read error may underlie this. The V gene is TRBV29-1, the J gene TRBJ2-6, with D tentatively TRBD2 (5 bases). This CDR3 has 15 amino acids. CDR1 and CDR2 (germline): SQVTM, ANQGSEA. CDR3 nucleotides: TGCAGCGTAGAAGACGGGATCTCTGGGGCCAACGTCCTGACTTTC. Translating it yields CSVEDGISGANVLTF.

The chain combines TRBV6-6 with TRBJ1-5; TRBD1 matches at 9 bases. The junction had 12 bases not matched to a gene; V was cut back by 5 bases and J by 7 bases. This CDR3 has 16 amino acids. The V gene's germline CDR1 is MNHNY and CDR2 SVGAGI (reference sequence). The CDR3 sequence: CASSGDGTGIRQPQHF. CDR3 DNA: TGTGCCAGCAGTGGAGACGGGACAGGGATTCGCCAGCCCCAGCATTTT.

The chain is built from TRBV5-1 and TRBJ2-2, with TRBD1 matching over 10 bases. The CDR3 is made up of 15 amino acids. After removal of 3 bases from V and 6 bases from J, the junction contained 5 bases not matched to a gene. The germline V gene encodes CDR1 SGHRS and CDR2 YFSETQ. The CDR3: CASSYGQGEAGELFF. The CDR3 region has the DNA TGCGCCAGCAGCTACGGACAGGGGGAGGCCGGGGAGCTGTTTTTT.

This clone appeared a few times. This CDR3 reads CASSATENYGYTF. The CDR3 DNA reads TGTGCCAGCAGCGCGACAGAGAACTATGGCTACACCTTC. The V call is TRBV7-9, the J call TRBJ1-2; D perhaps matches TRBD1 (5 bases). The CDR3 is 13 amino acids. V lost 5 bases and J 2 bases, leaving 9 bases between the germline ends. Germline V gene data show CDR1 as SEHNR and CDR2 as FQNEAQ (reference sequence). Full variable domain (remainder filled in from reference TRBV7-9 and TRBJ1-2): DTGVSQNPRHKITKRGQNVTFRCDPISEHNRLYWYRQTLGQGPEFLTYFQNEAQLEKSRLLSDRFSAERPKGSFSTLEIQRTEQGDSAMYLCASSATENYGYTFGSGTRLTVV.

In its sample, this clone was seen once. The V gene is TRBV5-1, the J gene TRBJ1-5; possibly TRBD1 for D (5 bases). The CDR3 totals 13 residues. Trimming removed 0 bases at V and 7 bases at J, with 8 bases between. Germline V gene lookup returns CDR1 SGHRS and CDR2 YFSETQ. CDR3 sequence (DNA): TGCGCCAGCAGCTTGGCTCAGGGACAGCCCCAGCATTTT. It specifies CASSLAQGQPQHF.

The rearrangement joins TRBV7-9 to TRBJ2-7; 8 positions agree with TRBD1. This CDR3 spans 15 amino acids. The junction had 8 bases not matched to a gene; V was cut back by 5 bases and J by 2 bases. Germline CDR1 and CDR2: SEHNR and FQNEAQ (reference sequence). The CDR3 spells CASSPAGTGTYEQYF. CDR3 in DNA: TGTGCCAGCAGCCCCGCCGGGACAGGAACCTACGAGCAGTACTTC.

The CDR3: CASSYGDTNTEAFF. In nucleotides, the CDR3 is TGTGCCAGCAGTTACGGGGACACCAACACTGAAGCTTTCTTT. The chain employs TRBV6-5 and TRBJ1-1, with a tentative D call TRBD1 (6 bases). Germline-derived CDR1 and CDR2 are MNHEY and SVGAGI. The V and J ends lost 2 bases and 2 bases respectively, with 9 bases between them. The CDR3 extends over 14 amino acids.

A remark on this clone: One end of the junction is discordant with germline, which a read error may explain. This chain connects TRBV5-1 to TRBJ2-4, with 7 bases fitting TRBD1. The germline V gene encodes CDR1 SGHRS and CDR2 YFSETQ. CDR3 size: 15 residues. In DNA, the CDR3 is TGCGCCAGCAGCTCGGGACAGTTAGCCAAAAACAGTCAGTACTTC. Encoded protein: CASSSGQLAKNSQYF.

The chain recombines TRBV6-5 with TRBJ1-1, with D uncertain. With 7 bases removed from V and 3 bases from J, the gap between germline ends came to 6 bases. CDR1 and CDR2 (germline): MNHEY, SVGAGI. This CDR3 is 11 amino acids long. Here the CDR3 DNA reads TGTGCCAGCACGCAGTACACTGAAGCTTTCTTT. Residues: CASTQYTEAFF.

The chain is built from TRBV7-8 and TRBJ2-3, with a possible D match to TRBD1 (6 bases). The germline CDR1 and CDR2 sequences are SGHVS and FQNEAQ. The CDR3 is 14 residues long. Trimming stripped 4 bases from V and 4 bases from J, with 12 bases between. CDR3 sequence (DNA): TGTGCCAGCAGCTCCCTTGGGGGCCCAGATACGCAGTATTTT. It specifies CASSSLGGPDTQYF.

The chain is built from TRBV6-4 and TRBJ2-2, with 8 nucleotides matching TRBD1. Germline V gene sequence: CDR1 MRHNA, CDR2 SNTAGT. V shed 8 bases, J shed 3 bases, and the junction held 5 bases outside the gene matches. The CDR3 consists of 14 residues. CDR3 sequence (DNA): TGTGCCAGCTCATCACAGGGGGACACCGGGGAGCTGTTTTTT. Its translation: CASSSQGDTGELFF.

V is TRBV6-5 and J is TRBJ2-3; tentative D call: TRBD2 (5 bases). This CDR3 has 14 residues. Trimming removed 5 bases at V and 2 bases at J, with 11 bases between. Germline V CDR1 and CDR2: MNHEY, SVGAGI. The CDR3 spells CASSGGLLTDTQYF. The CDR3 DNA reads TGTGCCAGCAGTGGAGGATTACTCACAGATACGCAGTATTTT.

J is TRBJ1-1 and V is TRBV5-8; 11 bases are a match to TRBD1. The ends lost 5 bases at V and 1 base at J; junction bases unmatched: 10. The CDR3 is 17 amino acids. Looked up from germline, CDR1 is SGHTS and CDR2 is YDEGEE. CDR3 region: CASRRGTGGNRNTEAFF. Here the CDR3 DNA reads TGTGCCAGCAGGAGGGGGACAGGGGGAAATAGGAACACTGAAGCTTTCTTT.

V is TRBV27 and J is TRBJ2-4; 10 bases agree with TRBD2. J gave up 4 bases and V 4 bases, and 10 bases lay outside the gene matches. The CDR3 loop spans 17 amino acids. CDR1 and CDR2 from the germline V gene are MNHEY and SMNVEV (reference sequence). CDR3 sequence: CASSSIAGGPLKNIQYF. As DNA, the CDR3 is TGTGCCAGCAGTTCCATAGCGGGGGGCCCCTTAAAAAACATTCAGTACTTC.

The CDR3 nucleotides read TGTGCCAGCAGGACAGGGATGGACACTGAAGCTTTCTTT. Amino acids: CASRTGMDTEAFF. The chain is built from TRBV2 and TRBJ1-1; TRBD1 aligns across 7 bases. The CDR3 loop spans 13 amino acids. Germline trimming cut 6 bases from V and 3 bases from J; bases unmatched to any gene: 4. The germline gives CDR1 SNHLY, CDR2 FYNNEI.

J is TRBJ1-3 and V is TRBV29-1; 9 bases map to TRBD1. V gave up 3 bases and J gave up 0 bases; unmatched junction bases: 0. The CDR3 extends over 14 amino acids. In germline, CDR1 is SQVTM, CDR2 ANQGSEA. CDR3 protein: CSVEDRGSGNTIYF. The CDR3 bases are TGCAGCGTTGAGGACAGGGGCTCTGGAAACACCATATATTTT. Using reference TRBV29-1 and TRBJ1-3 for the parts outside the CDR3, the full variable domain is SAVISQKPSRDICQRGTSLTIQCQVDSQVTMMFWYRQQPGQSLTLIATANQGSEATYESGFVIDKFPISRPNLTFSTLTVSNMSPEDSSIYLCSVEDRGSGNTIYFGEGSWLTVV.

This clone has a handful of counts. The rearrangement uses TRBV19 and TRBJ2-1, with a weak D call TRBD2 (7 bases). This CDR3 is 14 amino acids long. Trimming cost V 6 bases and J 6 bases, with 15 bases left between them. Germline CDR1 is LNHDA and CDR2 is SQIVND (reference sequence). CDR3 bases: TGTGCCAGTAGGTTGCCGGGGGGCCCCAATGAGCAGTTCTTC. Protein: CASRLPGGPNEQFF.

The chain links TRBV4-2 to TRBJ2-5; D is possibly TRBD2 (6 bases). Looked up from germline, CDR1 is LGHNA and CDR2 is YNFKEQ. The CDR3 extends over 14 amino acids. Trimming cost V 3 bases and J 5 bases, with 13 bases left between them. The CDR3 is CASSHGGIRETQYF. The CDR3 DNA sequence: TGTGCCAGCAGCCATGGGGGGATCCGCGAGACCCAGTACTTC.

The CDR3 region has the DNA TGTGCCAGCAGTGAAAGGGCCATGGAGGGGGCTTGGGTCTATACCCAGTACTTC. It codes for CASSERAMEGAWVYTQYF. The chain uses TRBV6-1 and TRBJ2-5; a weak D match, TRBD1 (7 bases). V lost 2 bases and J 8 bases, leaving 27 bases between the germline ends. CDR1 and CDR2 (germline): MNHNS, SASEGT. The CDR3 is 18 amino acids.

This chain links TRBV5-4 with TRBJ2-3; TRBD2 is a possible D gene (7 bases). V lost 4 bases, J lost 0 bases, and 15 bases lay in between. CDR3 length: 16 amino acids. Germline lookup yields CDR1 SGHNT and CDR2 YYREEE (reference sequence). The CDR3 bases are TGTGCCAGCAGCGCGGAGGGGGGGGGAAGCACAGATACGCAGTATTTT. Translating gives CASSAEGGGSTDTQYF.